These T cell receptor beta chains were read from a single sample in a study of T cell clusters in autoimmune cytopenias. Each CDR3 protein gets one entry in TCRdb, which reprocessed the multiplex PCR reads and gives no DNA. The table for this sample gives fewer than 3,000 distinct CDR3 sequences. These data are also associated with another study on T cell repertoires in aging, cancer and after chemotherapy.

The specimen sequenced was peripheral blood. All receptors come from a human donor in good health. Each CDR3 is given with its conserved first and last residue. Only part of the rows carry a size: once, few, many, or a class if the clone is expanded.

j_gene,v_gene,abundance,CDR3aa
TRBJ2-2,TRBV11-2,medium-sized,CASSSGLRGTGELFF
TRBJ1-1,TRBV19,medium-sized,CASSKFQNTEAFF
TRBJ2-7,TRBV18,medium-sized,CASSPVTGIHEQYF
TRBJ2-7,TRBV7-9,medium-sized,CASSGGVSYEQYF
TRBJ2-5,TRBV5-4,medium-sized,CASSLSGTTQETQYF
TRBJ1-5,TRBV12-3/TRBV12-4,medium-sized,CASSLGQGAAGNQPQHF
TRBJ1-5,TRBV5-1,-,CASSLGSMGQPQHF
TRBJ1-6,TRBV5-4,medium-sized,CASRLRGAPGNSPLHF
TRBJ2-3,TRBV7-2,medium-sized,CASSKSISAGETQYF
TRBJ1-5,TRBV6-5,medium-sized,CASSYSGDQPQHF
TRBJ2-1,TRBV6-6,medium-sized,CASSYTGSSNEQFF
TRBJ1-3,TRBV6-6,medium-sized,CASNRASGNTIYF
TRBJ2-7,TRBV5-4,medium-sized,CASSLRGGLAREQYF
TRBJ2-2,TRBV27,medium-sized,CASSFFGSDTGELFF
TRBJ1-2,TRBV5-1,medium-sized,CASSFTGGENGYTF
TRBJ2-7,TRBV5-6,medium-sized,CASSPVWSYEQYF
TRBJ1-1,TRBV5-1,-,CASSLIRNTEAFF
TRBJ2-7,TRBV15,medium-sized,CATSRGGDSYEQYF
TRBJ1-5,TRBV5-4,medium-sized,CASSLGYQPQHF
TRBJ1-2,TRBV6-1,medium-sized,CASSEDVSRSYTF
TRBJ1-5,TRBV18,medium-sized,CASSPSGYQPQHF
TRBJ2-1,TRBV5-4,medium-sized,CASSLGDFYIHNEQFF
TRBJ1-6,TRBV10-3,-,CASSERRDSPLHF
TRBJ2-1,TRBV24-1,medium-sized,CATSVPGSREQFF
TRBJ2-7,TRBV4-1,-,CASSQDETSYEQYF
TRBJ1-6,TRBV30,large,CAWSEGLASNSPLHF
TRBJ2-7,TRBV6-1,medium-sized,CASRVGTPDHEQYF
TRBJ1-2,TRBV18,medium-sized,CASSPGQGRLTSGYGYTF
TRBJ2-7,TRBV15,large,CATSKGTGTSLEQYF
TRBJ2-1,TRBV6-6,medium-sized,CASSYEAGSYNEQFF
TRBJ2-7,TRBV7-2,-,CASIPTAGSYEQYF
TRBJ2-7,TRBV20-1,medium-sized,CSASRTGSSSYEQYF
TRBJ2-7,TRBV11-1,medium-sized,CASSPRLAGPEQYF
TRBJ2-3,TRBV20-1,-,CSAGLAGATDTQYF
TRBJ2-5,TRBV5-4,medium-sized,CASSLRGDQYF
TRBJ2-3,TRBV27,medium-sized,CASRQGKRTDTQYF
TRBJ2-2,TRBV18,medium-sized,CASSPTVTGELFF
TRBJ1-2,TRBV27,medium-sized,CASSSNRGVYGYTF
TRBJ1-2,TRBV29-1,large,CSVVSGQGLYGYTF
TRBJ2-1,TRBV19,-,CASNEGQGSYNEQFF
TRBJ1-3,TRBV6-5,medium-sized,CASSYSRDRAHSGNTIYF
TRBJ2-7,TRBV14,medium-sized,CASSLGYEQYF
TRBJ2-1,TRBV29-1,large,CSTSSGSYGEQFF
TRBJ1-1,TRBV18,medium-sized,CASSPGWAGRSNTEAFF
TRBJ2-3,TRBV24-1,medium-sized,CATSVFGAGTDTQYF
TRBJ2-7,TRBV10-3,-,CAISESLGTGVSYEQYF
TRBJ2-7,TRBV13,medium-sized,CASSLQLGREPLYEQYF
TRBJ2-7,TRBV20-1,medium-sized,CSARGLDGQLGLYEQYF
TRBJ1-5,TRBV5-6,medium-sized,CASSGHLNQPQHF
TRBJ2-7,TRBV6-6,medium-sized,CATHQTSSYEQYF
TRBJ1-4,TRBV6-1,medium-sized,CASRDRPNEKLFF
TRBJ1-1,TRBV6-5,medium-sized,CASSWGGVGGSEAFF
TRBJ2-2,TRBV2,-,CASSSARGGAGELFF
TRBJ2-7,TRBV20-1,-,CSGGGQVNYEQYF
TRBJ2-7,TRBV10-3,-,CAISEPRLVHEQYF
TRBJ2-1,TRBV19,-,CASSPTLRLAGEQFF
TRBJ2-1,TRBV24-1,medium-sized,CATSDWGGQGVYEQFF
TRBJ2-5,TRBV18,medium-sized,CASSQGLVQETQYF